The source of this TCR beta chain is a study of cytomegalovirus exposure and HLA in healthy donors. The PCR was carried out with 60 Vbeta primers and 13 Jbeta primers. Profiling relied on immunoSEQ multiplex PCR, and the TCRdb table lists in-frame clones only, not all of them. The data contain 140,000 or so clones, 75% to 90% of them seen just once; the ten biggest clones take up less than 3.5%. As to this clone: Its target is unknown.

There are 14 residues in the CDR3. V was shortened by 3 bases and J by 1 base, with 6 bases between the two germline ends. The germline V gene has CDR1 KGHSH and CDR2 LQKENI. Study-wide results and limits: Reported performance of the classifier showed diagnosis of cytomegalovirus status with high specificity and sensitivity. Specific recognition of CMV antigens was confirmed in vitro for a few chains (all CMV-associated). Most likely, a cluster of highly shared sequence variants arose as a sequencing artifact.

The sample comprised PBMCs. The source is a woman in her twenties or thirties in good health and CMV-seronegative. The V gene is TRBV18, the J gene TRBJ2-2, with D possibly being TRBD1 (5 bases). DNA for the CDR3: TGTGCCAGCTCACCCGGACAGAACACCGGGGAGCTGTTTTTT. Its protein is CASSPGQNTGELFF.